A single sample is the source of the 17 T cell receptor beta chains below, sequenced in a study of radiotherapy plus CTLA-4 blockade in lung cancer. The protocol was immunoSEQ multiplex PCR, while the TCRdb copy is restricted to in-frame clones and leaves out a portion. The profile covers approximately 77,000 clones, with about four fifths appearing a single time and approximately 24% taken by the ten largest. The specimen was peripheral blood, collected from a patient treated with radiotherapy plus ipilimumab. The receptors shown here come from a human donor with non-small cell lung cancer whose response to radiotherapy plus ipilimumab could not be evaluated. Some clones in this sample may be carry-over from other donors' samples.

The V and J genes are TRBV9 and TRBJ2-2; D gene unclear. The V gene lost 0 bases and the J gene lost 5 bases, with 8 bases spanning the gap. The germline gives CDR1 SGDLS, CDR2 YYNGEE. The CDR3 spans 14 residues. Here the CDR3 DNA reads TGTGCCAGCAGCGTAGCCCAGAAAACCGGGGAGCTGTTTTTT. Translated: CASSVAQKTGELFF.

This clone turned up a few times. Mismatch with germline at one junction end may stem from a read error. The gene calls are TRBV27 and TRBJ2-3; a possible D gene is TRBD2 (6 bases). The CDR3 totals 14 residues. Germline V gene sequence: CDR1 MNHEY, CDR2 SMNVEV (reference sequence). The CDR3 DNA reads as TGTGCCAGCAGTTTATCGCAGGGACTCGGGAGCAGGGATTTT. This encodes CASSLSQGLGSRDF.

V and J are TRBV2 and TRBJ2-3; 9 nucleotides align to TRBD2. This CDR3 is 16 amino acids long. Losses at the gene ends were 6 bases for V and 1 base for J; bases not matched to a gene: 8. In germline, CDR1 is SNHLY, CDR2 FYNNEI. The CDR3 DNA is TGTGCCAGCAGCCCCTGGACTAGCGATGGCACAGATACGCAGTATTTT. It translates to CASSPWTSDGTDTQYF.

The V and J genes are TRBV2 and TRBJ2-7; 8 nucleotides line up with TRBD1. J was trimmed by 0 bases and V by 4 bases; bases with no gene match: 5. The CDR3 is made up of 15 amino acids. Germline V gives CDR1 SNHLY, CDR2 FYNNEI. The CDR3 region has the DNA TGTGCCAGCAGTGGGGACAGGTTCGGCTCCTACGAGCAGTACTTC. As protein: CASSGDRFGSYEQYF.

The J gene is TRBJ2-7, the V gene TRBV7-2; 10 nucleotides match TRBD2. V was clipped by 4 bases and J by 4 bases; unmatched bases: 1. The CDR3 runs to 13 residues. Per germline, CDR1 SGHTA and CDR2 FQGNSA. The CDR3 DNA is TGTGCCAGCAGCTCTAGCGGGGGTTACGAGCAGTACTTC. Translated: CASSSSGGYEQYF.

The CDR3 region is CASSQGQGSLSFGEQYF. DNA for the CDR3: TGCGCCAGCAGCCAAGGGCAGGGGTCTCTATCTTTTGGCGAGCAGTACTTC. This rearrangement joins TRBV4-1 to TRBJ2-7; possible D gene TRBD1, 6 bases. The germline V and J ends were trimmed by 1 base and 6 bases, with 22 bases remaining between them. Germline CDR1 is MGHRA and CDR2 is YSYEKL. CDR3 size: 17 residues.

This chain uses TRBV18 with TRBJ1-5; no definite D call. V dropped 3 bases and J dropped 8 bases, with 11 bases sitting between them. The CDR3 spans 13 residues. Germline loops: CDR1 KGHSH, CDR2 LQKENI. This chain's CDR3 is CASSPFVEKPQHF. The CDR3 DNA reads TGTGCCAGCTCACCCTTCGTTGAGAAGCCCCAGCATTTT.

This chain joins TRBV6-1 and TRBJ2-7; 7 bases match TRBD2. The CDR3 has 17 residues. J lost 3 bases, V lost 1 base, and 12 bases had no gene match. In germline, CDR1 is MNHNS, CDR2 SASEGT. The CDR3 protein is CASSEVRWGGGGYEQYF. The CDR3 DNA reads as TGTGCCAGCAGTGAAGTTCGGTGGGGGGGTGGAGGCTACGAGCAGTACTTC.

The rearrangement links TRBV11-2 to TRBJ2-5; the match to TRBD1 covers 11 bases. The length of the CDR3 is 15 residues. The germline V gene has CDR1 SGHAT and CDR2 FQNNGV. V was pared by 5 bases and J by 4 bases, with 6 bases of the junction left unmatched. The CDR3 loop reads CASSPRTGGGETQYF. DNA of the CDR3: TGTGCCAGCAGCCCGCGGACAGGGGGCGGAGAGACCCAGTACTTC.

CDR3 region: CASSRGGGTYNEQFF. The CDR3 region has the DNA TGTGCCAGCAGTAGGGGAGGGGGGACCTACAATGAGCAGTTCTTC. This chain links TRBV9 with TRBJ2-1; D possibly corresponds to TRBD2 (7 bases). With 5 bases removed from V and 2 bases from J, the gap between germline ends came to 14 bases. Germline loops: CDR1 SGDLS, CDR2 YYNGEE. This CDR3 has 15 residues.

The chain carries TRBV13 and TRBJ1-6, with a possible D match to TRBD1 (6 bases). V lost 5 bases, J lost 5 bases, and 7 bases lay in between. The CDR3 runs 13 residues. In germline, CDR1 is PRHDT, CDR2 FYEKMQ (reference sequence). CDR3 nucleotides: TGTGCCAGCAGCCGGACAGATAATTCACCCCTCCACTTT. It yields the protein CASSRTDNSPLHF.

CDR3 coding DNA: TGTGCCAGCAGCCCCGACAGGGTTACAGATACGCAGTATTTT. It is translated as CASSPDRVTDTQYF. The V gene is TRBV5-6, the J gene TRBJ2-3, with TRBD1 matching over 7 bases. Per the germline V gene, CDR1 is SGHDT and CDR2 is YYEEEE. Unmatched junction bases numbered 5, after V lost 4 bases and J lost 3 bases. This CDR3 region has 14 residues.

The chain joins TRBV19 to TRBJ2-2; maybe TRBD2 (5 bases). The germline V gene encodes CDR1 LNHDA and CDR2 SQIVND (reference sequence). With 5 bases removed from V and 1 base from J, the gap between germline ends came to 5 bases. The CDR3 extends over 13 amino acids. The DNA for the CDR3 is TGTGCCAGTAGTGGACTGAACACCGGGGAGCTGTTTTTT. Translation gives CASSGLNTGELFF.

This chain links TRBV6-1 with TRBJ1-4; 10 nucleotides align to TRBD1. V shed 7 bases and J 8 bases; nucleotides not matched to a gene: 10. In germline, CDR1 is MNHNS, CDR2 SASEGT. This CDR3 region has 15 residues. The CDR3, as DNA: TGTGCCAGCACGGGCAAGGGGACAGGGGCCGAAAAACTGTTTTTT. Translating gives CASTGKGTGAEKLFF.

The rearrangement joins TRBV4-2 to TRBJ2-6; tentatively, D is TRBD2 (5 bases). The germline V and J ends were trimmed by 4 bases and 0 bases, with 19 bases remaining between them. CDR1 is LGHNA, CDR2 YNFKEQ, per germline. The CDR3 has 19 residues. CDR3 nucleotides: TGTGCCAGCAGCCCTGAGGGAAAGGATAGCCCCTCTGGGGCCAACGTCCTGACTTTC. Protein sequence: CASSPEGKDSPSGANVLTF.

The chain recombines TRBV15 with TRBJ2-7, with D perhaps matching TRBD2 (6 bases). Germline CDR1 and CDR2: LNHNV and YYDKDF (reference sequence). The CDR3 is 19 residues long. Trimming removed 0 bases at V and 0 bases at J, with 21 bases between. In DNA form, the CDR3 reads TGTGCCACCAGCAGAGAGGGGGGTCCGGGGATCGTGAGCTCCTACGAGCAGTACTTC. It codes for CATSREGGPGIVSSYEQYF.

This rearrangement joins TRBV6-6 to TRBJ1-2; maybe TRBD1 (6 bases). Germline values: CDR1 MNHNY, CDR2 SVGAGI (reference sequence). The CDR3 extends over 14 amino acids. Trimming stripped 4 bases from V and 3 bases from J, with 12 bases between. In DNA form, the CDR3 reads TGTGCCAGCAGTTCCCGAGGGGGGGACTATGGCTACACCTTC. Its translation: CASSSRGGDYGYTF.